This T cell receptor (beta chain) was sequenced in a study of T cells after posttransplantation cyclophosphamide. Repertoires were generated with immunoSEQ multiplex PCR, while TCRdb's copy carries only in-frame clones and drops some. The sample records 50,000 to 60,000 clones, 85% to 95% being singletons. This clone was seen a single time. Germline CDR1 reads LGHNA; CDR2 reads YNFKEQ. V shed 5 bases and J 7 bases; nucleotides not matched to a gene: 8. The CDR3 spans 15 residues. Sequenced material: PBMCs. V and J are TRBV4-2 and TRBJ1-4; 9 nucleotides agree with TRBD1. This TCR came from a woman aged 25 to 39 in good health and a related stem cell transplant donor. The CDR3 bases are TGTGCCAGCAGCGACGCCGGGACAGGGCCTGAAAAACTGTTTTTT. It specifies CASSDAGTGPEKLFF.